There are a few counts of the clone carrying this T cell receptor beta chain. This specimen belongs to a study of cytomegalovirus exposure and HLA in healthy donors. Trimming took 0 bases from V and 4 from J; bases not matched to a gene: 0. The CDR3 consists of 13 residues. In germline, CDR1 is SGHRS, CDR2 YFSETQ. Here immunoSEQ multiplex PCR was the method, and the copy in TCRdb shows in-frame clones only, minus some. The sample has about 110,000 clones, around 85% seen once; the top ten hold 3%. Material: PBMCs. The clonotype originates from a woman aged 18-29 years in good health and CMV-seronegative. The genes are TRBV5-1 and TRBJ2-5; 7 positions match TRBD1. CDR3 in amino acids: CASSLDRGETQYF. CDR3 coding DNA: TGCGCCAGCAGCTTGGACAGGGGAGAGACCCAGTACTTC.